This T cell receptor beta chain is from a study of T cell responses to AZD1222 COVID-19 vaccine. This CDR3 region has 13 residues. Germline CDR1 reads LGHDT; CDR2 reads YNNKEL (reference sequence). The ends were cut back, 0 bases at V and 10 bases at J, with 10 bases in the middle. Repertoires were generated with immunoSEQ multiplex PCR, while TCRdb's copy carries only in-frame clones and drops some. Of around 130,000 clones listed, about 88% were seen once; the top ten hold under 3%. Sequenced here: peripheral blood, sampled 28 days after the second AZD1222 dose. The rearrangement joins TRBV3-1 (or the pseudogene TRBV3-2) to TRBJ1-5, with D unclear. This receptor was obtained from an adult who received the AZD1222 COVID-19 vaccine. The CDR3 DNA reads TGTGCCAGCAGCCAAGATCGGGCAGGTCCCCAGCATTTT. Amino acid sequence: CASSQDRAGPQHF.